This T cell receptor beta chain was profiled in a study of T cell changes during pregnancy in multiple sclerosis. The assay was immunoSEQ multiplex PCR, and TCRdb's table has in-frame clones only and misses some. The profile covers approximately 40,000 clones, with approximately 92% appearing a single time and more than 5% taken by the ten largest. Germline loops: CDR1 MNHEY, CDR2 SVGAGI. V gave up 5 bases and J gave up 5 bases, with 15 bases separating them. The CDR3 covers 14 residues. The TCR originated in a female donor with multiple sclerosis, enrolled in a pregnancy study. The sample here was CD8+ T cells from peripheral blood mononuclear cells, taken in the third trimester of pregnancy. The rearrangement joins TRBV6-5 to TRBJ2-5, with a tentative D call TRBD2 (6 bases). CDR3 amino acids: CASSPRDSWETQYF. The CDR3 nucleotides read TGTGCCAGCAGTCCCCGGGACTCTTGGGAGACCCAGTACTTC.